Sequencing of this T cell receptor (beta chain) was carried out in a study of blood T cell repertoires in COVID-19. As for the study in general: COVID-19 samples collected from the United States, Italy and Spain covered acute and convalescent phases.

This clone appeared once. In the original analysis: Researchers report that nucleated cell counts were estimated from reference gene primer amplification. The repertoire was sequenced with immunoSEQ multiplex PCR; TCRdb's copy has only in-frame clones and lacks some. V and J calls and clone size are those listed in that table; D and trimming were worked out from the DNA. The table lists about 210,000 clones, 83% of them singletons. V was clipped by 0 bases and J by 8 bases, with 10 bases between them. The germline CDR1 and CDR2 sequences are SEHNR and FQNEAQ (reference sequence). CDR3 length: 14 residues.

The origin of this receptor is a woman aged 50 to 65 with acute or convalescent COVID-19. The V gene is TRBV7-9, the J gene TRBJ1-4; no clear D. The sample was peripheral blood. The CDR3 spells CASSLASGSEKLFF. The CDR3 DNA reads as TGTGCCAGCAGCTTAGCGAGCGGGAGCGAAAAACTGTTTTTT.